This entry is about one TCR beta chain. This clone came up once. Its antigen is unknown. No much larger clone exists at a distance of one base, and base qualities are not known. This specimen belongs to a study of T cell responses to AZD1222 COVID-19 vaccine (dated by TCRdb to the early 2020s). In terms of the full investigation: A total of 233 trial participants underwent TCR sequencing, of whom 200 to 220 had received two doses of AZD1222 and approximately 25 had received two doses of the MenACWY control vaccine. Trial participants were enrolled by age into 18-55, 56-69 and 70-plus year subgroups, with approximately 150, 30 and 60 TCR-sequenced participants respectively.

Including cysteine and phenylalanine, the CDR3 has 17 amino acids. Kept here is only the CDR3 DNA, which spans 51 bases and is read in frame from base 1. The germline V gene specifies KGHSH as CDR1 and LQKENI as CDR2. V is cut back by 3 bases and J by 0 bases, with 1 base in the junction unmatched. In light of the paper, this sample's time point label describes: about 28 days (+/-7) after the second vaccine dose. AZD1222 recipients whose second dose came at about 4 weeks and those whose second dose came at about 12 weeks were combined into one group, since spike-specific TCR depth and breadth did not differ between the two schedules. Samples from vaccinated people were obtained from the UK trials COV001 and COV002, which included a single-blind randomized controlled phase 2/3 trial of AZD1222 (ChAdOx1 nCoV-19) in healthy adults. For TCRbeta chain sequencing, PBMC samples were collected from trial participants at day 0 and at day 28 after the second dose.

The CDR3 regions of human TCRbeta chains were analyzed by immunosequencing. Turning to the authors' computational methods: Repertoire TCRs were matched against a reference library of SARS-CoV-2-specific TCRs generated with the MIRA antigen-specificity platform. Breadth meant the fraction of unique TCRs that were SARS-CoV-2-associated, whereas depth meant the fraction of total T cells that were SARS-CoV-2-associated. Using the MIRA data, each spike-specific TCR was assigned both to the spike region to which the TCR was reactive and to a CD4 or CD8 class. Log10-transformed breadth and depth values were compared by one-way ANOVA with Sidak's multiple comparisons tests. TCRdb carries this immuneACCESS record with in-frame sequences only. Its versions omit some clonotypes, under half of them owing to an unresolved V gene in the studies checked, with the rest unexplained. Clone size and V and J calls were adopted from that table, with D and trimming inferred from the DNA. In this sample the table shows about 45,000 clones, around 90% of which occur a single time. The ten biggest clones cover around 1.1% of the sample.

The full study reports these points: Conclusions about previously exposed vaccinees are limited because only 5 or 6 AZD1222 recipients were SARS-CoV-2 seropositive at baseline. Reportedly, almost half of the unique spike-specific TCRs recognized epitopes lying outside the regions that are mutated in the B.1.351 and B.1.1.7 variants. CD4 TCRs associated with the vaccine covered the entire spike protein, and the dominant responses were in regions 160-218 and 743-854. Participants were mostly white British and included more females than males, and it was suggested by the authors that clonal diversity may have been underestimated. No day 14 peak-response samples were available, so repertoires were characterized only after the peak T cell response. The 56-69-year group was small, and its depth increase did not reach significance, likely because of low power. After two AZD1222 doses, spike-specific TCR breadth and depth were significantly higher than at day 0 and than in MenACWY recipients.

This specimen consisted of peripheral blood, obtained 28 days after the second AZD1222 dose. The clonotype comes from an adult who received the AZD1222 COVID-19 vaccine. Recombination connected TRBV18 to TRBJ2-6, and 11 bases in between align with TRBD2. The sequence in DNA is TGTGCCAGCTCACCGGGACTAGCGGACTCTGGGGCCAACGTCCTGACTTTC. Translation gives CASSPGLADSGANVLTF. Extended through the reference TRBV18 and TRBJ2-6 proteins, this CDR3 yields the full variable domain: NAGVMQNPRHLVRRRGQEARLRCSPMKGHSHVYWYRQLPEEGLKFMVYLQKENIIDESGMPKERFSAEFPKEGPSILRIQQVVRGDSAAYFCASSPGLADSGANVLTFGAGSRLTVL.